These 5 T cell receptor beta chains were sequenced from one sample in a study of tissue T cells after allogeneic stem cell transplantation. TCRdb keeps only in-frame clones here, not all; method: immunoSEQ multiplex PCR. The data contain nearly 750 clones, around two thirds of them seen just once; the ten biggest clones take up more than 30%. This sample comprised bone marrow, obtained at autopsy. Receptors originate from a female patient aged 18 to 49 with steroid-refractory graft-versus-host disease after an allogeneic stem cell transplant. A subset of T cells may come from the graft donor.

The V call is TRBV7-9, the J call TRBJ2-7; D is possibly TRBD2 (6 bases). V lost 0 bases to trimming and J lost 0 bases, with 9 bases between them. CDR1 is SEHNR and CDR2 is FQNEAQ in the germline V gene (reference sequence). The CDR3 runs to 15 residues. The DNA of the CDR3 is TGTGCCAGCAGCTTAGCTGCGGGGAGCTCCTACGAGCAGTACTTC. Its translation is CASSLAAGSSYEQYF. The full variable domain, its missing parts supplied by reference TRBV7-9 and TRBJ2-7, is DTGVSQNPRHKITKRGQNVTFRCDPISEHNRLYWYRQTLGQGPEFLTYFQNEAQLEKSRLLSDRFSAERPKGSFSTLEIQRTEQGDSAMYLCASSLAAGSSYEQYFGPGTRLTVT.

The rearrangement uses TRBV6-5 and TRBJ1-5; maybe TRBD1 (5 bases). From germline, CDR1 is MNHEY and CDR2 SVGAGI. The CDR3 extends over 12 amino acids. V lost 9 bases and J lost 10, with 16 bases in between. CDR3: CASGLGGNPQHF. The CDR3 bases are TGTGCCAGTGGTCTCGGGGGAAATCCCCAGCATTTT.

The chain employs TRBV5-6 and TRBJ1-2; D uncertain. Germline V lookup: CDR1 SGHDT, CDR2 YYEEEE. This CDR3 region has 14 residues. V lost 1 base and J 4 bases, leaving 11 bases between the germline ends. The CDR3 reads CASSLPGKGYGYTF. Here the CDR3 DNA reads TGTGCCAGCAGCTTGCCGGGGAAGGGCTATGGCTACACCTTC.

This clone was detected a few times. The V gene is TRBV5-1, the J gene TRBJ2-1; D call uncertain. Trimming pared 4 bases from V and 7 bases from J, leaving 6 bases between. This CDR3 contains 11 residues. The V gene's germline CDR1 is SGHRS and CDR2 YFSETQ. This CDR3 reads CASSPGNEQFF. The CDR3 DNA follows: TGCGCCAGCAGCCCTGGAAATGAGCAGTTCTTC. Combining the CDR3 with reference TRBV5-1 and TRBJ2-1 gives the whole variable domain KAGVTQTPRYLIKTRGQQVTLSCSPISGHRSVSWYQQTPGQGLQFLFEYFSETQRNKGNFPGRFSGRQFSNSRSEMNVSTLELGDSALYLCASSPGNEQFFGPGTRLTVL.

Written as DNA, the CDR3 is TGTGCCAGCAGCTTCAGCAGGGCTAGCGGAAGCACAGATACGCAGTATTTT. Amino acids: CASSFSRASGSTDTQYF. V usage is TRBV7-8 and J usage is TRBJ2-3; 7 bases match TRBD2. Germline V gives CDR1 SGHVS, CDR2 FQNEAQ. Trimming cost V 3 bases and J 0 bases; bases outside gene matches: 9. This CDR3 is built from 17 residues.